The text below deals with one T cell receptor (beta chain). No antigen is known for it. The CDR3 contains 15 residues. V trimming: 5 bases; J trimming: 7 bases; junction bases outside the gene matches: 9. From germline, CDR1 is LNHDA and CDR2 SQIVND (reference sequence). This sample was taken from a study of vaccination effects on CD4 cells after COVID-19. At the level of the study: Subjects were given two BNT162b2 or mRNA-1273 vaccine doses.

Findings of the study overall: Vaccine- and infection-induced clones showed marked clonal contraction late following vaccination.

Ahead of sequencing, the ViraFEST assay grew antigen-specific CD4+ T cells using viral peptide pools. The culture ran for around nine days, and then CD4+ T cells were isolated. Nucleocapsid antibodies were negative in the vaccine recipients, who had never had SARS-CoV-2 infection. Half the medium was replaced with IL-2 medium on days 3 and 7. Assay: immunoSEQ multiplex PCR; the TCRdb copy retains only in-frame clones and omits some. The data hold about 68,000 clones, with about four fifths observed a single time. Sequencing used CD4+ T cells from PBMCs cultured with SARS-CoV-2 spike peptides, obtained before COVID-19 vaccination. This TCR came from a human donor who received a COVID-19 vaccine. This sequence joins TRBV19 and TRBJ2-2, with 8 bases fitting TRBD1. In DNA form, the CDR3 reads TGTGCCAGTAGTCGGCTGGACAGGGCAAGCGGGGAGCTGTTTTTT. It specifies CASSRLDRASGELFF.